This TCR beta chain emerged from a study of high-grade serous ovarian cancer treatment subgroups. Only in-frame clones appear in the TCRdb table, and some are missing; sequencing was by immunoSEQ multiplex PCR. This table holds about 10,000 clones, 55% to 70% found once. Trimming removed 2 bases at V and 2 bases at J, with 9 bases between. The CDR3 totals 14 residues. Looked up from germline, CDR1 is SGHTA and CDR2 is FQGTGA. Tumor tissue was taken before any definitive surgery or chemotherapy was given. The receptor was isolated from a human donor with high-grade serous ovarian cancer. What was sequenced was tumor tissue. This chain links TRBV7-3 with TRBJ1-2; possible D gene TRBD1, 6 bases. The CDR3 loop reads CASSLGTGNYGYTF. CDR3 bases: TGTGCCAGCAGCTTAGGAACAGGGAACTATGGCTACACCTTC.